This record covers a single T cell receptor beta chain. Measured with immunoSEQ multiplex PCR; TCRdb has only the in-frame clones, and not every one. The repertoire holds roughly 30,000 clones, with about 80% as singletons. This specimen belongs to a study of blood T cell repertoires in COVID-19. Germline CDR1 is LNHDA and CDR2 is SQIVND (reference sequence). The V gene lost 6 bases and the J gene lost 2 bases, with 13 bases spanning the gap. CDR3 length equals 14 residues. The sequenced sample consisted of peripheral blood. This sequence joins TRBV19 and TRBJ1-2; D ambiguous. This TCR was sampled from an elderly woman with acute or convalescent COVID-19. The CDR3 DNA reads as TGTGCCAGTAGCCCTACCGTCCTGAACTATGGCTACACCTTC. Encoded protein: CASSPTVLNYGYTF. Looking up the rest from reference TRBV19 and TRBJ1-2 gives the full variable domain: DGGITQSPKYLFRKEGQNVTLSCEQNLNHDAMYWYRQDPGQGLRLIYYSQIVNDFQKGDIAEGYSVSREKKESFPLTVTSAQKNPTAFYLCASSPTVLNYGYTFGSGTRLTVV.